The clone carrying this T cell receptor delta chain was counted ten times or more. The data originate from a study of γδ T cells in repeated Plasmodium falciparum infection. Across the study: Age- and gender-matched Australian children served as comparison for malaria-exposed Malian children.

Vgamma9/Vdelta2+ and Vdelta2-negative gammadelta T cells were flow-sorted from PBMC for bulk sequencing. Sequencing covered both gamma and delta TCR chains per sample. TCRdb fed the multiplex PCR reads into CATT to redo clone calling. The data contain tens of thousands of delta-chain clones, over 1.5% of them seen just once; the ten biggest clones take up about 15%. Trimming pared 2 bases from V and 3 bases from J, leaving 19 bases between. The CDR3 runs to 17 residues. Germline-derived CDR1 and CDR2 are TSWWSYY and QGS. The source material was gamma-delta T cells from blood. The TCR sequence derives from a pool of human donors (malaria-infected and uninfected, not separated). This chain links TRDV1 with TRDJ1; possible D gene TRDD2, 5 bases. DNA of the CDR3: TGTGCTCTTGGGGAAACCTTTCGTTCCTTATTTTCCGATAAACTCATCTTT. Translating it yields CALGETFRSLFSDKLIF.